This TCR beta chain came from a study of T-cell memory formation after mild COVID-19. Study context: Largely, TCR clusters stayed within a single donor.

cDNA libraries for TCR alpha and TCR beta, carrying sample barcodes and UMIs, came from 5'RACE with constant-segment primers. TCRdb independently ran MiXCR on the 5' RACE reads; one entry per CDR3 protein. The table shows about 250,000 distinct CDR3 sequences, with 15% to 20% occurring only once. The CDR3 sequence is 14 residues long. The ends were cut back, 1 base at V and 2 bases at J, with 7 bases in the middle. The TCR sequence derives from a man aged 18 to 30 who had mild COVID-19 (a few samples of this study predate the infection). Cell type and time point are not known. Sequences were obtained from PBMCs or a T cell subset sorted from them (not recorded which). The V call is TRBV12-3 or TRBV12-4, the J call TRBJ2-3; D unresolved. CDR3 sequence: CASSLGTLTDTQYF. The CDR3, as DNA: TGTGCCAGCAGTTTAGGCACGCTCACAGATACGCAGTATTTT.